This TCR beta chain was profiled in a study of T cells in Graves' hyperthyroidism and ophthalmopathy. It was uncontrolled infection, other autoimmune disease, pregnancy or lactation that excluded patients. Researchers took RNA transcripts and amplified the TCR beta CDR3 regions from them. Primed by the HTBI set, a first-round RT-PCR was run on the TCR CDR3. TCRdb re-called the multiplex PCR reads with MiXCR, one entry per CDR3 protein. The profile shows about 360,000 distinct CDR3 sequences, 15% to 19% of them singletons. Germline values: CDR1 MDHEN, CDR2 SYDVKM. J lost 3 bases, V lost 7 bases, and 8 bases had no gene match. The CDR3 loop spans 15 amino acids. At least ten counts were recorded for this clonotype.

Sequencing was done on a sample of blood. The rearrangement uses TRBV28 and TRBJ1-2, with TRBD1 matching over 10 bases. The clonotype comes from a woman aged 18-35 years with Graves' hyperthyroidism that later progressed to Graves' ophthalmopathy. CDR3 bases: TGTGCCAGCAACTTAGGGACAGGGGTTGACTATGGCTACACCTTC. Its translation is CASNLGTGVDYGYTF.